This T cell receptor (beta chain) was identified in a study of cytomegalovirus exposure and HLA in healthy donors. Study summary: Earlier sequencing of 150 million to 200 million T cells yielded nearly 120 million unique TCR beta sequences. Findings of the study overall: Prediction of most subjects' HLA-A and HLA-B alleles by TCR beta sequences was reportedly accurate. The majority of TCR sequences were rare, yet some public TCRs appeared in many donors. 164 TCR beta chains were listed as cytomegalovirus-associated.

This clone was seen only a few times. No antigen is known for it. Primers for the PCR totalled 60 Vbeta and 13 Jbeta. Produced via immunoSEQ multiplex PCR; TCRdb's table is partial and in-frame only. The sample lists 150,000 to 200,000 clones, roughly 75% seen once, with about 8% in the top ten. V shed 2 bases and J 6 bases; nucleotides not matched to a gene: 13. This CDR3 is built from 16 residues. The germline V gene has CDR1 GTSNPN and CDR2 SVGIG (reference sequence). The receptor was derived from a woman aged 40 to 50 in good health and CMV-seropositive. The chain recombines TRBV30 with TRBJ2-7; 10 nucleotides align to TRBD2. Sequencing was performed on PBMCs. The CDR3 protein is CAWSLGLADITGEQYF. The CDR3 region has the DNA TGTGCCTGGAGTCTAGGACTAGCGGACATCACGGGCGAGCAGTACTTC.